The 28 T cell receptor beta chains below were found in one sample sequenced in a study of blood T cells in healthy people across ages. It was with a sample-barcoded 5' primer and a J-beta primer mix that a second PCR of about 7 to 12 cycles was run. TCRdb reprocessed the 5' RACE reads with MiXCR, giving one entry per CDR3 protein. The sample lists about 620,000 distinct CDR3 sequences, 40% to 65% occurring once. The sequenced material came from blood. These receptors were obtained from a woman over 75 in good health.

The V gene is TRBV20-1, the J gene TRBJ2-2; D not certain. CDR1 is DFQATT, CDR2 SNEGSKA, per germline (reference sequence). The CDR3 loop spans 13 amino acids. V lost 5 bases and J lost 6, with 13 bases in between. In DNA form, the CDR3 reads TGCAGTGCTCCCTACCCTGGCCCCGGGGAGCTGTTTTTT. As protein: CSAPYPGPGELFF.

This clonotype was counted between two and nine times. The J gene is TRBJ1-6, the V gene TRBV25-1; TRBD1 is a possible D gene (5 bases). Germline-derived CDR1 and CDR2 are MGHDK and SYGVNS. The CDR3 sequence is 16 residues long. Deletions cut 3 bases from V and 7 bases from J, with 16 bases between. CDR3 in DNA: TGTGCCAGCAGTGAGCTGTGGGGGGGTAGGAATTCACCCCTCCACTTT. It specifies CASSELWGGRNSPLHF.

This clonotype has only a few counts. The rearrangement uses TRBV5-1 and TRBJ1-4; TRBD1 agrees at 12 bases. The germline CDR1 and CDR2 sequences are SGHRS and YFSETQ. With 4 bases clipped from V and 6 bases from J, the junction kept 7 bases outside the gene matches. CDR3 length: 16 amino acids. This CDR3 is CASSQGQGAGYEKLFF. CDR3 bases: TGCGCCAGCAGCCAGGGACAGGGGGCCGGTTATGAAAAACTGTTTTTT.

In regard to this clonotype: This may arise from a read error, as a much more abundant clone is one base away. CDR3 in amino acids: CSVRAGAQYF. CDR3 DNA: TGCAGCGTCCGAGCGGGGGCCCAGTACTTC. The chain joins TRBV29-1 to TRBJ2-5; TRBD2 matches at 8 bases. The CDR3 length is 10 residues. After removal of 6 bases from V and 9 bases from J, the junction contained 3 bases not matched to a gene. The germline V gene encodes CDR1 SQVTM and CDR2 ANQGSEA.

The genes are TRBV29-1 and TRBJ2-2; D gene uncertain. Germline V gene lookup returns CDR1 SQVTM and CDR2 ANQGSEA. This CDR3 spans 13 amino acids. With 3 bases removed from V and 0 bases from J, the gap between germline ends came to 5 bases. Here the CDR3 reads CSVDGANTGELFF. The CDR3 DNA follows: TGCAGCGTTGACGGAGCGAACACCGGGGAGCTGTTTTTT.

The gene calls are TRBV6-5 and TRBJ1-2, with D perhaps matching TRBD1 (5 bases). The CDR3 totals 14 residues. The V and J ends lost 2 bases and 0 bases respectively, with 7 bases between them. The V gene's germline CDR1 is MNHEY and CDR2 SVGAGI. The CDR3 spells CASSYDSPNYGYTF. The CDR3 DNA reads as TGTGCCAGCAGTTACGACAGTCCTAACTATGGCTACACCTTC.

This clonotype was seen repeatedly, ten times or more. The V gene is TRBV3-1, the J gene TRBJ2-1; D is uncertain. Germline lookup yields CDR1 LGHDT and CDR2 YNNKEL (reference sequence). Trimming shortened V by 1 base and J by 7 bases, and 17 bases separated the two germline ends. CDR3 length: 16 residues. For the CDR3, the DNA is TGTGCCAGCAGCCAAGGTTACCGGGTTACTCCAAATGAGCAGTTCTTC. Translating it yields CASSQGYRVTPNEQFF.

This clonotype was seen at least ten times. The rearrangement joins TRBV5-1 to TRBJ2-3, with 14 nucleotides matching TRBD2. The CDR3 length is 16 residues. Per the germline V gene, CDR1 is SGHRS and CDR2 is YFSETQ. Unmatched junction bases numbered 11, after V lost 6 bases and J lost 8 bases. The CDR3 region is CASTGLAGGSRGTQYF. The CDR3 DNA follows: TGCGCCAGCACTGGACTAGCGGGAGGCTCCAGGGGTACGCAGTATTTT.

This clonotype turned up a few times. This rearrangement joins TRBV12-3 or TRBV12-4 to TRBJ2-2; TRBD1 matches at 8 bases. CDR3 length equals 15 residues. Trimming at V came to 6 bases and at J to 1 base, leaving 4 bases not matched to a gene. CDR3 DNA: TGTGCCAGCAGAAGACAGGGGCTGAACACCGGGGAGCTGTTTTTT. Its translation is CASRRQGLNTGELFF.

This clonotype has a count of ten or more. The rearrangement uses TRBV5-1 and TRBJ1-1; 7 bases align to TRBD1. This CDR3 is built from 13 residues. Germline V CDR1 and CDR2: SGHRS, YFSETQ. V was clipped by 4 bases and J by 3 bases; unmatched bases: 3. CDR3 loop: CASSLTGDTEAFF. As DNA, the CDR3 is TGCGCCAGCAGCCTTACAGGGGACACTGAAGCTTTCTTT.

This clonotype has a count of ten or more. The rearrangement joins TRBV20-1 to TRBJ2-5; D gene unclear. Germline V gives CDR1 DFQATT, CDR2 SNEGSKA (reference sequence). The CDR3 consists of 15 residues. V gave up 2 bases and J gave up 5 bases, with 18 bases separating them. CDR3: CSARIPTALGETQYF. In DNA, the CDR3 is TGCAGTGCTAGAATTCCTACAGCCCTCGGGGAGACCCAGTACTTC.

The V call is TRBV12-3 or TRBV12-4, the J call TRBJ1-1; D unclear. The length of the CDR3 is 11 residues. Trimming cost V 3 bases and J 8 bases, with 7 bases left between them. The CDR3 bases are TGTGCCAGCAGTTTTTCGGACGAAGCTTTCTTT. The encoded protein is CASSFSDEAFF.

The chain employs TRBV9 and TRBJ2-6, with 9 bases matching TRBD2. Germline loops: CDR1 SGDLS, CDR2 YYNGEE. V was clipped by 4 bases and J by 2 bases; unmatched bases: 7. CDR3 size: 17 residues. The CDR3 coding sequence is TGTGCCAGCAGCCTCTTGGTAGCGGGAGCTGGGGCCAACGTCCTGACTTTC. Protein sequence: CASSLLVAGAGANVLTF.

For this clonotype: The junction departs from germline at one end; a sequencing error may be responsible. The V call is TRBV3-1, the J call TRBJ2-1; perhaps TRBD2 as D (6 bases). Per the germline V gene, CDR1 is LGHDT and CDR2 is YNNKEL (reference sequence). This CDR3 has 14 residues. CDR3 DNA sequence: TGTGCCAGCAGCCACCGCGGGACCAACAATGAGCGGTTCTTC. It is translated as CASSHRGTNNERFF.

As to this clonotype: A much more abundant neighbour one base away suggests this may be a read error. V and J are TRBV20-1 and TRBJ2-3, with D maybe TRBD2 (5 bases). The germline V gene encodes CDR1 DFQATT and CDR2 SNEGSKA (reference sequence). CDR3 length: 15 amino acids. Between the trimmed V and J ends, which lost 3 bases and 4 bases, there was a span of 17 bases. CDR3 protein: CSASIFNQEADTQYF. Written as DNA, the CDR3 is TGCAGTGCTAGTATCTTCAACCAGGAGGCAGATACGCAGTATTTT.

The chain combines TRBV29-1 with TRBJ2-1; unclear D gene. The CDR3 is made up of 10 amino acids. Germline V CDR1 and CDR2: SQVTM, ANQGSEA. V was trimmed by 3 bases and J by 9 bases, leaving 6 bases between them. The CDR3, as DNA: TGCAGCGTTGATGGCGGTGAGCAGTTCTTC. It translates to CSVDGGEQFF.

The V and J genes are TRBV5-1 and TRBJ2-4; D is possibly TRBD1 (6 bases). The last part of the DNA fits TRBJ2-7 better; the J call may be wrong. Germline lookup yields CDR1 SGHRS and CDR2 YFSETQ. The CDR3 is 14 residues long. This CDR3 is CASSLGDKPYEQYF. The CDR3 DNA reads TGCGCCAGCAGCTTGGGGGACAAACCCTACGAGCAGTACTTC.

This clonotype was counted at least ten times. V gene TRBV6-6 combines with J gene TRBJ2-3; a possible D gene is TRBD2 (7 bases). The V end was cut by 10 bases, the J end by 2 bases, with 16 bases between. CDR3 length equals 14 residues. CDR1 and CDR2 (germline): MNHNY, SVGAGI (reference sequence). For the CDR3, the DNA is TGTGCCACCAGGCGGGGGCGCCCCACAGATACGCAGTATTTT. Residues: CATRRGRPTDTQYF.

This clonotype was counted only a few times. The chain employs TRBV28 and TRBJ1-6, with a possible D match to TRBD1 (6 bases). Deletions cut 8 bases from V and 0 bases from J, with 11 bases between. The V gene's germline CDR1 is MDHEN and CDR2 SYDVKM. CDR3 length equals 15 residues. CDR3 sequence: CASGRGGSYNSPLHF. CDR3 in DNA: TGTGCCAGCGGCAGGGGAGGCTCCTATAATTCACCCCTCCACTTT.

This clonotype was observed a handful of times. The V gene is TRBV18, the J gene TRBJ2-3, with D maybe TRBD1 (5 bases). With 0 bases removed from V and 3 bases from J, the gap between germline ends came to 7 bases. Germline lookup yields CDR1 KGHSH and CDR2 LQKENI. This CDR3 spans 14 amino acids. CDR3 bases: TGTGCCAGCTCACCACCGGGGCCGACAGATACGCAGTATTTT. This codes for CASSPPGPTDTQYF. Looking up the rest from reference TRBV18 and TRBJ2-3 gives the full variable domain: NAGVMQNPRHLVRRRGQEARLRCSPMKGHSHVYWYRQLPEEGLKFMVYLQKENIIDESGMPKERFSAEFPKEGPSILRIQQVVRGDSAAYFCASSPPGPTDTQYFGPGTRLTVL.

The J gene is TRBJ1-6, the V gene TRBV4-3; 7 nucleotides agree with TRBD1. V lost 1 base, J lost 7 bases, and 10 bases stayed unmatched. CDR3 length: 17 amino acids. Germline assignment: CDR1 LGHNA and CDR2 YSLEER. CDR3 in DNA: TGCGCCAGCAGCCAAGGGGCAGGGGGGAGGAGAAATTCACCCCTCCACTTT. This gives the protein CASSQGAGGRRNSPLHF.

This clonotype showed up just a few times. The chain employs TRBV15 and TRBJ2-4, with D tentatively TRBD1 or TRBD2 (6 bases each). Trimming shortened V by 3 bases and J by 8 bases, and 20 bases separated the two germline ends. CDR1 and CDR2 from the germline V gene are LNHNV and YYDKDF (reference sequence). This CDR3 comprises 16 residues. CDR3 coding DNA: TGTGCCACCAGCAGGGGGTCCGCGGGACACTTCGACATTCAGTACTTC. Its protein is CATSRGSAGHFDIQYF.

This clonotype was recorded many times. The chain uses TRBV29-1 and TRBJ1-5; a possible D gene is TRBD1 (6 bases). The V end lost 4 bases, the J end lost 0 bases, and 16 bases lay between the germline ends. The CDR3 is 16 residues long. Per germline, CDR1 SQVTM and CDR2 ANQGSEA. Here the CDR3 reads CSVGLSGTTSNQPQHF. CDR3 coding DNA: TGCAGCGTTGGGCTCTCCGGGACAACTAGCAATCAGCCCCAGCATTTT.

This clonotype has a count of ten or more. At one of its ends the junction is not consistent with the germline gene, which may arise from a read error. The V and J genes are TRBV11-2 and TRBJ2-1, with D possibly being TRBD2 (6 bases). The germline gives CDR1 SGHAT, CDR2 FQNNGV. CDR3 length equals 15 residues. The CDR3 loop reads CASSLERDSHNEQFF. The CDR3 nucleotides read TGTGCCAGCAGCTTAGAGAGGGACTCCCACAATGAGCAGTTCTTC.

Ten or more counts support this clonotype. The rearrangement links TRBV7-9 to TRBJ2-1; D is perhaps TRBD2 (6 bases). V shed 1 base and J shed 9 bases, with 16 bases lying between them. The germline gives CDR1 SEHNR, CDR2 FQNEAQ (reference sequence). This CDR3 contains 15 residues. CDR3 region: CASSLGYGGGVEQFF. The CDR3 coding sequence is TGTGCCAGCAGCTTAGGATACGGGGGAGGAGTTGAGCAGTTCTTC.

The chain has TRBV9 and TRBJ2-3; D may match TRBD1 or TRBD2 (5 bases each). The CDR3 is 16 amino acids. Germline V gives CDR1 SGDLS, CDR2 YYNGEE. V lost 3 bases and J 1 base, leaving 15 bases between the germline ends. DNA for the CDR3: TGTGCCAGCAGCGCTTCAACCCGGGGCCGCACAGATACGCAGTATTTT. Amino acid sequence: CASSASTRGRTDTQYF.

In its sample, this clonotype was seen once. The rearrangement joins TRBV9 to TRBJ2-7, with TRBD2 matching over 7 bases. The CDR3 is made up of 15 amino acids. Germline V gives CDR1 SGDLS, CDR2 YYNGEE. With 2 bases clipped from V and 2 bases from J, the junction kept 7 bases outside the gene matches. CDR3 protein: CASSVSAGLTYEQYF. CDR3 bases: TGTGCCAGCAGCGTGTCAGCGGGGCTTACCTACGAGCAGTACTTC.

In its sample, this clonotype was seen many times. Sequence at one end of the junction differs from germline and may be a read error. J is TRBJ2-3 and V is TRBV7-7; possibly TRBD1 for D (5 bases). Germline V gene lookup returns CDR1 SSHAT and CDR2 FNYEAQ (reference sequence). The CDR3 length is 15 residues. The CDR3 sequence is CASSLAGWDTDTQYF. The CDR3 DNA reads TGTGCTAGCAGCTTAGCAGGGTGGGACACAGATACGCAGTATTTT.